These T cell receptor beta chains were read from a single sample in a study of technical replicates of blood from a handful of donors. Repertoires were generated with immunoSEQ multiplex PCR, while TCRdb's copy carries only in-frame clones and drops some. The data show about 80,000 clones, roughly 94% seen once. The specimen was T cells isolated from PBMCs. These receptors were taken from a human donor in good health. Each CDR3 is given with its conserved first and last residue. The D gene is left open where the match is weak. Size tells how often a clone was seen (once, few, many) or the class of an expanded clone, and some rows leave it out.

cdr3_aa cdr3_nt cdr3_length v_call d_call j_call clone_size
CASSLVSGAEGYTF TGTGCCAGCAGCTTGGTGTCTGGGGCGGAAGGCTACACCTTC 14 TRBV5-5 - TRBJ1-2 -
CASRGTGTEAFF TGTGCCAGTAGAGGGACAGGGACTGAAGCTTTCTTT 12 TRBV19 TRBD1 TRBJ1-1 -
CASSSDRGNTEAFF TGTGCCAGCAGCTCGGACAGGGGGAACACTGAAGCTTTCTTT 14 TRBV11-3 TRBD1 TRBJ1-1 once
CASSGGPQGYEQYF TGTGCCAGCAGCGGGGGCCCTCAAGGCTACGAGCAGTACTTC 14 TRBV5-6 - TRBJ2-7 -
CASSLGAPQPQHF TGTGCCAGCAGTTTAGGGGCGCCTCAGCCCCAGCATTTT 13 TRBV27 - TRBJ1-5 -
CASSLARRSGNSYEQYF TGTGCCAGCAGCTTAGCCCGTAGGTCAGGGAACTCCTACGAGCAGTACTTC 17 TRBV7-8 - TRBJ2-7 -
CSVVTGGVLKGYTF TGCAGCGTCGTTACAGGGGGAGTCCTAAAGGGCTACACCTTC 14 TRBV29-1 TRBD1 TRBJ1-2 -
CASSTRTGSRQETQYF TGTGCCAGCTCGACTAGGACAGGGTCGAGGCAAGAGACCCAGTACTTC 16 TRBV7-2 TRBD1 TRBJ2-5 -
CASTQRQGRDIQYF TGTGCCAGTACCCAGAGACAGGGTAGGGACATTCAGTACTTC 14 TRBV19 TRBD1 TRBJ2-4 -
CASSLDLGGNQPQHF TGTGCCAGCAGTTTAGACTTGGGAGGGAATCAGCCCCAGCATTTT 15 TRBV28 - TRBJ1-5 -
CASTGTVSYEQYF TGTGCCAGCACAGGGACAGTGTCCTACGAGCAGTACTTC 13 TRBV2 TRBD1 TRBJ2-7 -
CASSRQLATNEQFF TGTGCCAGCAGCCGTCAACTAGCGACCAATGAGCAGTTCTTC 14 TRBV7-2 TRBD2 TRBJ2-1 -
CASSPNTSGRMGEQYF TGTGCCAGCAGCCCTAATACTAGCGGGAGGATGGGGGAGCAGTACTTC 16 TRBV2 TRBD2 TRBJ2-7 -
CASSQAVVYGYTF TGTGCCAGCAGCCAAGCTGTAGTGTATGGCTACACCTTC 13 TRBV14 - TRBJ1-2 once
CASSKGNRDTGELFF TGTGCCAGCAGCAAAGGAAACAGAGACACCGGGGAGCTGTTTTTT 15 TRBV21-1 - TRBJ2-2 -
CASSVEDSSTDTQYF TGTGCCAGCAGCGTAGAGGACAGTAGCACAGATACGCAGTATTTT 15 TRBV9 - TRBJ2-3 -
CASSQDRGRINTEAFF TGTGCCAGCAGCCAAGACAGGGGGCGAATAAACACTGAAGCTTTCTTT 16 TRBV14 TRBD1 TRBJ1-1 -
CASSDLAGVYEQFF TGTGCCAGCAGTGACTTAGCGGGAGTCTATGAGCAGTTCTTC 14 TRBV6-4 TRBD2 TRBJ2-1 -
CASRSMLPIGENTEAFF TGTGCCAGCAGATCAATGCTCCCAATCGGGGAGAACACTGAAGCTTTCTTT 17 TRBV5-4 - TRBJ1-1 -
CASSATSGRQNEQFF TGTGCCAGTAGTGCGACTAGCGGGAGGCAGAATGAGCAGTTCTTC 15 TRBV19 TRBD2 TRBJ2-1 -